These 14 T cell receptor beta chains came from one sample sequenced in a study of T cell repertoires in cytomegalovirus infection. From the reads, TCRdb called clonotypes with MiXCR, one entry per CDR3 protein. Among about 530,000 distinct CDR3 sequences listed, about 25% were seen once. Sequenced input: PBMCs. Receptors were obtained from a human donor in good health (CMV status not recorded). Some clones in this sample may be carry-over from other donors' samples.

The sample holds many counts of this clonotype. This rearrangement joins TRBV7-8 to TRBJ2-1, with 8 bases that match TRBD2. This CDR3 has 17 residues. The junction had 13 bases not matched to a gene; V was cut back by 0 bases and J by 9 bases. In germline, CDR1 is SGHVS, CDR2 FQNEAQ. The CDR3 DNA is TGTGCCAGCAGCTTAGCGCTGGCGCGGGAGGCCACGGGTGAGCAGTTCTTC. Translation gives CASSLALAREATGEQFF.

Only a few counts were recorded for this clonotype. The chain joins TRBV7-6 to TRBJ2-5; 8 nucleotides agree with TRBD1. Germline-derived CDR1 and CDR2 are SGHVS and FNYEAQ. J gave up 3 bases and V 3 bases, and 3 bases lay outside the gene matches. The CDR3 extends over 14 amino acids. The CDR3 here is CASSFKTGEETQYF. In DNA, the CDR3 is TGTGCCAGCAGCTTCAAGACAGGGGAAGAGACCCAGTACTTC.

This clonotype appeared once. The CDR3: CASSFGTGLNTEAFF. DNA of the CDR3: TGTGCCAGCAGTTTCGGGACAGGTCTGAACACTGAAGCTTTCTTT. The V call is TRBV27, the J call TRBJ1-1, with TRBD1 identical over 8 bases. Germline CDR1 reads MNHEY; CDR2 reads SMNVEV (reference sequence). The CDR3 contains 15 residues. V lost 3 bases, J lost 0 bases, and 3 bases stayed unmatched.

This clonotype has just a few counts. V gene TRBV18 combines with J gene TRBJ1-5; the D is unclear. The CDR3 has 14 residues. Germline lookup yields CDR1 KGHSH and CDR2 LQKENI. Trimming took off 5 bases at V and 2 bases at J, with 10 bases between the two ends. Here the CDR3 DNA reads TGTGCCAGCTCAGACGGTGCAGGCAATCAGCCCCAGCATTTT. It encodes CASSDGAGNQPQHF.

The J gene is TRBJ1-1, the V gene TRBV5-6; D is ambiguous. The CDR3 consists of 11 residues. Trimming took off 1 base at V and 7 bases at J, with 5 bases between the two ends. CDR1 and CDR2 (germline): SGHDT, YYEEEE. The chain's CDR3 is CASSLQFEAFF. The CDR3 DNA sequence: TGTGCCAGCAGCTTGCAGTTTGAAGCTTTCTTT.

This chain links TRBV20-1 with TRBJ2-7; TRBD1 might be the D (6 bases). Trimming removed 5 bases at V and 4 bases at J, with 18 bases between. CDR1 and CDR2 from the germline V gene are DFQATT and SNEGSKA (reference sequence). The CDR3 extends over 14 amino acids. The CDR3 sequence is CSAGGRQGRYEQYF. CDR3 nucleotides: TGCAGTGCTGGGGGCCGGCAGGGCAGGTACGAGCAGTACTTC.

The V call is TRBV18, the J call TRBJ2-1; a possible D gene is TRBD2 (10 bases). This CDR3 spans 17 amino acids. Trimming pared 4 bases from V and 8 bases from J, leaving 24 bases between. Germline V gene sequence: CDR1 KGHSH, CDR2 LQKENI. The CDR3 reads CASSLQLAGQGKDEQFF. As DNA, the CDR3 is TGTGCCAGCTCACTCCAACTAGCGGGACAGGGTAAGGATGAGCAGTTCTTC. Variable domain in full (rest from reference TRBV18 and TRBJ2-1): NAGVMQNPRHLVRRRGQEARLRCSPMKGHSHVYWYRQLPEEGLKFMVYLQKENIIDESGMPKERFSAEFPKEGPSILRIQQVVRGDSAAYFCASSLQLAGQGKDEQFFGPGTRLTVL.

The chain joins TRBV29-1 to TRBJ1-5; possibly TRBD1 for D (6 bases). Germline CDR1 is SQVTM and CDR2 is ANQGSEA. This CDR3 spans 18 amino acids. The V gene lost 7 bases and the J gene lost 0 bases, with 25 bases spanning the gap. CDR3 in DNA: TGCAGCGAATCCCGGGACATCGGACACGGGTATAGCAATCAGCCCCAGCATTTT. Translating it yields CSESRDIGHGYSNQPQHF.

This clonotype was observed at least ten times. The chain carries TRBV12-3 or TRBV12-4 and TRBJ2-5, with 10 bases aligning to TRBD2. J gave up 7 bases and V 5 bases, and 7 bases lay outside the gene matches. The CDR3 runs to 14 residues. The CDR3 coding sequence is TGTGCCAGCAGTCTCTCGAGGACTAGCGGGACCCAGTACTTC. Its protein is CASSLSRTSGTQYF.

The chain couples TRBV11-2 to TRBJ1-6; 7 bases are shared with TRBD1. The germline CDR1 and CDR2 sequences are SGHAT and FQNNGV. Trimming at V came to 5 bases and at J to 7 bases, leaving 8 bases not matched to a gene. This CDR3 is built from 15 residues. CDR3 in amino acids: CASSPQTGKNSPLHF. CDR3 bases: TGTGCCAGCAGCCCTCAGACAGGGAAGAATTCACCCCTCCACTTT.

The sample holds many counts of this clonotype. The chain carries TRBV7-6 and TRBJ2-7, with D possibly TRBD2 on 5 matching bases. V lost 5 bases, J lost 0 bases, and 14 bases lay in between. This CDR3 is 15 amino acids long. The germline V gene encodes CDR1 SGHVS and CDR2 FNYEAQ. The CDR3 bases are TGTGCCAGCAGCCCTCTGAGGGATAGCTCCTACGAGCAGTACTTC. Its translation is CASSPLRDSSYEQYF.

The sample holds a few counts of this clonotype. The chain links TRBV7-8 to TRBJ1-5, with 9 bases lining up with TRBD1. V lost 5 bases to trimming and J lost 4 bases; unmatched junction nucleotides: 3. CDR1 is SGHVS, CDR2 FQNEAQ, per germline. The CDR3 runs 14 residues. This CDR3 reads CASSRGTGNQPQHF. Written as DNA, the CDR3 is TGTGCCAGCAGCCGTGGGACAGGGAATCAGCCCCAGCATTTT.

At least ten counts were recorded for this clonotype. CDR3 bases: TGTGCCAGCAGCTTAGATGTGACAGGGGCTGGAAACACCATATATTTT. Translated, it gives CASSLDVTGAGNTIYF. This chain connects TRBV7-2 to TRBJ1-3; 8 bases agree with TRBD1. The trim removed 1 base at V and 2 bases at J, leaving 4 bases unmatched. The CDR3 totals 16 residues. Germline CDR1 and CDR2: SGHTA and FQGNSA.

This chain uses TRBV27 with TRBJ2-2; the match to TRBD2 covers 14 bases. CDR1 and CDR2 (germline): MNHEY, SMNVEV (reference sequence). The CDR3 consists of 16 residues. V shed 8 bases and J 2 bases; nucleotides not matched to a gene: 4. The CDR3 region is CASGGLAGDNTGELFF. The CDR3 DNA reads as TGTGCCAGCGGGGGACTAGCGGGAGATAACACCGGGGAGCTGTTTTTT.